This passage covers 8 T cell receptor beta chains from one sample sequenced in a study of monozygotic twins with inflammatory bowel disease. TCRdb derives one entry per CDR3 protein from the 5' RACE reads, leaving out DNA. Its table records roughly 150,000 distinct CDR3 sequences. Sequencing used blood. The source is a human donor with ulcerative colitis or Crohn's disease, or a healthy co-twin of an affected twin (not recorded which).

This chain joins TRBV18 and TRBJ2-7; the D call of TRBD1 rests on TCRdb alone, since no DNA is present to check it. The CDR3 totals 16 residues. CDR1 and CDR2 (germline): KGHSH, LQKENI. The CDR3 reads CASSLAYRDRGYEQYF.

The chain recombines TRBV6-1 with TRBJ1-5. Germline V gene lookup returns CDR1 MNHNS and CDR2 SASEGT. The CDR3 consists of 14 residues. CDR3 protein: CASSEGFGQQPQHF.

The V call is TRBV7-2, the J call TRBJ2-7; as DNA is missing, the TRBD2 call by TCRdb cannot be tested. Germline V gene lookup returns CDR1 SGHTA and CDR2 FQGNSA. CDR3 length: 14 residues. The CDR3 region is CASRNSGNSYEQYF.

This chain joins TRBV20-1 and TRBJ1-5; the D gene TCRdb calls, TRBD1, cannot be checked with no DNA. CDR1 is DFQATT and CDR2 is SNEGSKA in the germline V gene (reference sequence). The CDR3 is made up of 14 amino acids. The CDR3 loop reads CSASVTWGEYPQHF.

The gene calls are TRBV10-2 and TRBJ2-7; the TCRdb D gene call, TRBD1, has no DNA to confirm it. The germline V gene encodes CDR1 WSHSY and CDR2 SAAADI. This CDR3 comprises 15 residues. The CDR3 loop is CASSLRGGSSYEQYF.

The gene calls are TRBV5-1 and TRBJ2-6; TCRdb's D call of TRBD1 is untestable without DNA. Germline CDR1 and CDR2: SGHRS and YFSETQ. CDR3 length equals 15 residues. The CDR3 region is CASSSWTAGANVLTF.

The chain carries TRBV12-3 or TRBV12-4 and TRBJ2-5; TCRdb indicates TRBD1, and absent DNA this call remains unverified. This CDR3 is 14 amino acids long. The CDR3 reads CASSLGGAQETQYF.

The chain couples TRBV10-3 to TRBJ1-1; the D call of TRBD1 rests on TCRdb alone, since no DNA is present to check it. The CDR3 spans 15 residues. The germline V gene encodes CDR1 ENHRY and CDR2 SYGVKD. The CDR3 is CAIRKTVTMNTEAFF.